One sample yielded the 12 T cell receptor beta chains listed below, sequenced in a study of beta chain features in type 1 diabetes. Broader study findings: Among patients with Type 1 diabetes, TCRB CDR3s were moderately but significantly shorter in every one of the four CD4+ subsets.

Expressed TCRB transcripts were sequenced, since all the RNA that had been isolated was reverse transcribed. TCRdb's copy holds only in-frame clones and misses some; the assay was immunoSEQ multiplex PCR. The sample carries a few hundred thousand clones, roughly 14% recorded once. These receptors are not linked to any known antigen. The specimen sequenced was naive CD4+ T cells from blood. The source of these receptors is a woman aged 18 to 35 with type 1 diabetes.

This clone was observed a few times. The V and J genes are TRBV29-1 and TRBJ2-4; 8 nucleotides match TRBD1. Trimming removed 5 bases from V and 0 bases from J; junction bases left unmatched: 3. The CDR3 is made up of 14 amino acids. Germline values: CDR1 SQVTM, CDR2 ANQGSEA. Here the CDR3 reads CSVQGALAKNIQYF. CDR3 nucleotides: TGCAGCGTTCAGGGGGCCCTAGCCAAAAACATTCAGTACTTC.

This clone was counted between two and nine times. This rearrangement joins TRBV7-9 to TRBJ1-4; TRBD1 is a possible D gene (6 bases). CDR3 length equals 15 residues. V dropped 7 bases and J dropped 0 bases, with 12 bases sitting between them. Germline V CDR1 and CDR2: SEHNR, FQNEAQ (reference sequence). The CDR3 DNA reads TGTGCCAGCACCCAAGGGGGGGCAACTAATGAAAAACTGTTTTTT. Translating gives CASTQGGATNEKLFF.

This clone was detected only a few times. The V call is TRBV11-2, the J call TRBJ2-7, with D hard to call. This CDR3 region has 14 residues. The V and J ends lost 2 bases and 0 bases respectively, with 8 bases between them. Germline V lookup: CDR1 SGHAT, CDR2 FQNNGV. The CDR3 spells CASSLRLDSYEQYV. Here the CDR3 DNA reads TGTGCCAGCAGCTTAAGGCTGGACTCCTACGAGCAGTACGTC.

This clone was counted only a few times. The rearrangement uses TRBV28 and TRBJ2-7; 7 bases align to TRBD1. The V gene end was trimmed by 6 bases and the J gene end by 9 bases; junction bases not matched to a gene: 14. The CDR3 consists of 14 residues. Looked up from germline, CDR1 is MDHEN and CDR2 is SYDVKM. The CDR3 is CASSSPPAQGLQYF. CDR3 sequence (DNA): TGTGCCAGCAGCTCGCCCCCCGCACAGGGGCTGCAGTACTTC.

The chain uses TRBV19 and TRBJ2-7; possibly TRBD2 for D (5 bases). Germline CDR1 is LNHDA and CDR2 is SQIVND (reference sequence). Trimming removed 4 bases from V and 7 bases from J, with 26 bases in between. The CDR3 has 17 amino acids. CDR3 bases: TGTGCCAGTAGTACGGCCGAGGGCGCTAGCCCCTCGTGGGAGCAGTACGTC. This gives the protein CASSTAEGASPSWEQYV.

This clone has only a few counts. In DNA form, the CDR3 reads TGTGCCAGCAGCATTAAACAGGGGCCTAACTATGGCTACACCTTC. This gives the protein CASSIKQGPNYGYTF. The rearrangement joins TRBV7-2 to TRBJ1-2; TRBD1 agrees at 7 bases. Germline loops: CDR1 SGHTA, CDR2 FQGNSA. The CDR3 has 15 residues. Trimming removed 5 bases from V and 0 bases from J; junction bases left unmatched: 6.

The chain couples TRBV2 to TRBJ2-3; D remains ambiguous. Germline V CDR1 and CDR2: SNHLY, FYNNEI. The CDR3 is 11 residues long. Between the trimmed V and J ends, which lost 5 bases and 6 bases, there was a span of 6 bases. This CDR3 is CASSYSDTQYF. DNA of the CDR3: TGTGCCAGCAGTTACAGTGATACGCAGTATTTT.

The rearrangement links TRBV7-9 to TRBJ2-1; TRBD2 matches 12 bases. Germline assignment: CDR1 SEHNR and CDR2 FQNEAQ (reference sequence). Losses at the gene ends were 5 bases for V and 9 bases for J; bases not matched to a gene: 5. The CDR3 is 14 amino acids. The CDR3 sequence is CASSRTSGNGEQFF. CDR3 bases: TGTGCCAGCAGCAGGACTAGCGGGAATGGTGAGCAGTTCTTC.

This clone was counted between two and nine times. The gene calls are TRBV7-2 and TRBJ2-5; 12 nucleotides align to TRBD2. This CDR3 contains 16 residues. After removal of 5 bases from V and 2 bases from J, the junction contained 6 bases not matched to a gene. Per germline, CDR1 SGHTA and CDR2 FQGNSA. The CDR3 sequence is CASSLGLAGWQETQYF. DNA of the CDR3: TGTGCCAGCAGCCTAGGACTAGCGGGATGGCAAGAGACCCAGTACTTC. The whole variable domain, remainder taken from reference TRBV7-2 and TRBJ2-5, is GAGVSQSPSNKVTEKGKDVELRCDPISGHTALYWYRQSLGQGLEFLIYFQGNSAPDKSGLPSDRFSAERTGGSVSTLTIQRTQQEDSAVYLCASSLGLAGWQETQYFGPGTRLLVL.

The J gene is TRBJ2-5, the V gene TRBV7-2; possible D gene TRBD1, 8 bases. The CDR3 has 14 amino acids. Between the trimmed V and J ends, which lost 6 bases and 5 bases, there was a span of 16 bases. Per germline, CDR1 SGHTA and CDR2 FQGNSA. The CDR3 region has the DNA TGTGCCAGCAGACCGAACAGGGGGGGGGAGACCCAGTACTTC. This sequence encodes CASRPNRGGETQYF.

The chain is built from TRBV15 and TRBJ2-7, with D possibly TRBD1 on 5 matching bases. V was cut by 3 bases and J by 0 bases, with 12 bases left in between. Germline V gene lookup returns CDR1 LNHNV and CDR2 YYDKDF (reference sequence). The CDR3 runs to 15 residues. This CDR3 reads CATSSDRRTSYEQYF. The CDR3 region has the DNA TGTGCCACCAGCAGCGACAGAAGAACCTCCTACGAGCAGTACTTC.

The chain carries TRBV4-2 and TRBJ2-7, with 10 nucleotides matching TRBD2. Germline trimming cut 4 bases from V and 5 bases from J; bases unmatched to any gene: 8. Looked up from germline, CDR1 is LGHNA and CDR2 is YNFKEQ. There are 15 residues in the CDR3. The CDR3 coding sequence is TGTGCCAGCAGCCGACTCAGCGGGAGGGCCGACGAGCAGTACTTC. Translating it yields CASSRLSGRADEQYF.